Listed below are T cell receptor beta chains from one sample, sequenced in a study of shared clonotypes between healthy human individuals. This table comes from immunoSEQ multiplex PCR, and its TCRdb copy is limited to in-frame clones, with some not included. The sample holds about 980,000 clones, 70% to 85% seen once. The material sequenced was memory CD4+ T cells sorted from blood. All receptors come from a man aged 18 to 29 in good health. The CDR3 runs from the conserved cysteine through the conserved F or W. The D gene is left open where the match is weak. Rows give clone size only sometimes, using once, few, many, or a class for an expanded clone.

cdr3_length,d_call,v_call,j_call,clone_size,cdr3_aa,cdr3_nt
15,.,TRBV2,TRBJ1-3,.,CASSVGAGVGNTIYF,TGTGCCAGCAGTGTAGGGGCAGGGGTTGGAAACACCATATATTTT
15,TRBD2,TRBV6-5,TRBJ2-1,.,CASSYSGSSYNEQFF,TGTGCCAGCAGTTACAGCGGGAGCTCCTACAATGAGCAGTTCTTC
18,.,TRBV28,TRBJ1-6,.,CASSSPPGLGTNNSPLHF,TGTGCCAGCAGTTCCCCTCCAGGGCTGGGAACTAATAATTCACCCCTCCACTTT
12,.,TRBV7-9,TRBJ2-7,many,CASSPFGYEQYF,TGTGCCAGCAGCCCCTTTGGTTACGAGCAGTACTTC
18,TRBD2,TRBV7-2,TRBJ2-5,.,CASSQDPETSGRRETQYF,TGTGCCAGCAGCCAAGACCCGGAGACTAGCGGAAGGAGGGAGACCCAGTACTTC
15,TRBD2,TRBV10-3,TRBJ2-5,.,CATTVASGGWETQYF,TGTGCCACCACGGTGGCTAGCGGGGGTTGGGAGACCCAGTACTTC
14,TRBD1,TRBV5-5,TRBJ2-7,few,CASSLGDRGIEQYF,TGTGCCAGCAGCTTGGGAGACAGGGGGATCGAGCAGTACTTC
15,TRBD1,TRBV4-2,TRBJ2-7,many,CASSGRQGATIGQYF,TGTGCCAGCAGCGGACGACAGGGGGCAACTATAGGGCAGTACTTC
15,TRBD1,TRBV4-3,TRBJ1-4,.,CASSSGTGRDEKLFF,TGCGCCAGCAGCTCTGGGACAGGGAGGGATGAAAAACTGTTTTTT
16,TRBD2,TRBV7-9,TRBJ2-7,.,CASSLGGRSGGHEQYF,TGTGCCAGCAGCTTAGGGGGAAGAAGCGGGGGCCACGAGCAGTACTTC
20,TRBD1,TRBV28,TRBJ2-1,.,CASSYPATGGTGSSYNEQFF,TGTGCCAGCAGTTACCCCGCGACAGGGGGCACGGGATCATCCTACAATGAGCAGTTCTTC
15,TRBD1,TRBV15,TRBJ2-3,.,CATSTGQGDTDTQYF,TGTGCCACCAGCACGGGACAGGGGGATACAGATACGCAGTATTTT
15,.,TRBV5-6,TRBJ1-1,.,CASSLTSSGGTEAFF,TGTGCCAGCAGCCTCACGTCCTCCGGAGGCACTGAAGCTTTCTTT
13,.,TRBV11-2,TRBJ1-1,.,CASTLGTNTEAFF,TGTGCCAGCACCCTAGGTACAAACACTGAAGCTTTCTTT
15,.,TRBV27,TRBJ2-2,.,CASSLQGLGGGELFF,TGTGCCAGCAGTTTACAGGGACTTGGAGGGGGGGAGCTGTTTTTT
13,.,TRBV6-5,TRBJ1-2,.,CASSSTGSYGYTF,TGTGCCAGCAGTTCGACAGGTTCCTATGGCTACACCTTC
16,TRBD1,TRBV7-2,TRBJ1-2,few,CASSLRPGGVGYGYTF,TGTGCCAGCAGCCTCCGCCCAGGGGGCGTTGGTTATGGCTACACCTTC
17,TRBD2,TRBV18,TRBJ2-2,.,CASSTGLAGVDTGELFF,TGTGCCAGCTCAACGGGACTAGCGGGAGTGGACACCGGGGAGCTGTTTTTT
16,TRBD1,TRBV29-1,TRBJ1-1,.,CSVVRDSYKGTTEAFF,TGCAGCGTTGTTCGGGACAGTTACAAAGGAACCACTGAAGCTTTCTTT
15,TRBD1,TRBV6-6,TRBJ1-4,few,CASRDQGAGFVELFF,TGTGCCAGCAGAGACCAGGGGGCAGGTTTTGTGGAACTGTTTTTT
15,TRBD1,TRBV6-5,TRBJ1-4,.,CASSLAGTDAEKLFF,TGTGCCAGCAGTTTGGCCGGGACAGATGCTGAAAAACTGTTTTTT
15,.,TRBV30,TRBJ2-7,.,CAWSPTWGAGYEQYF,TGTGCCTGGAGTCCCACCTGGGGGGCTGGATACGAGCAGTACTTC